This T cell receptor (beta chain) emerged from a study of blood T cell repertoires in COVID-19. The overall study: Sources were T cells, B-cell-depleted T cells, or PBMCs; the material itself was cDNA or gDNA.

This clone was recorded a few times. Germline CDR1 and CDR2: LGHDT and YNNKEL (reference sequence). The trim removed 0 bases at V and 8 bases at J, leaving 3 bases unmatched. This CDR3 has 15 residues. The repertoire was sequenced with immunoSEQ multiplex PCR; TCRdb's copy has only in-frame clones and lacks some. The sample records 57,000 or so clones, 65% to 85% being singletons. The material sequenced was peripheral blood. The clonotype was recovered from a man between 65 and 85 years old with active COVID-19. V usage is TRBV3-1 (or the pseudogene TRBV3-2) and J usage is TRBJ2-1, with TRBD2 matching over 11 bases. CDR3 nucleotides: TGTGCCAGCAGCCAAGATCTAGCGGGAGGAGATGAGCAGTTCTTC. It encodes CASSQDLAGGDEQFF.